Below, one TCR beta chain is given with its context. Its specificity is unknown. This may come from a read error, since a much larger clone is one base off. PCR was performed a second time for roughly 7 to 12 cycles using a sample-barcoded 5' primer and a J-beta primer mix. Template switching added a 12-random-nucleotide identifier to every cDNA molecule. TCRdb redid the calling of the 5' RACE reads with MiXCR, one entry per CDR3 protein. The sample has some 1.5 million distinct CDR3 sequences, under 30% seen once; the top ten hold 7.7%. These data are taken from a study of blood T cells in healthy people across ages. Broader study findings: No conclusive comparison of naive versus antigen-experienced cells was possible with unsorted PBMCs. There were more naive CD4+ cells and higher diversity in long-lived donors than in aged donors.

Germline values: CDR1 MDHEN, CDR2 SYDVKM. There are 17 residues in the CDR3. There were healthy Caucasian individuals from Russia, aged about 6 to 90, serving as donors. This receptor was identified in a woman aged 30 to 39 in good health. Sequenced material: blood. This chain connects TRBV28 to TRBJ2-5, with 7 bases identical to TRBD2. In nucleotides, the CDR3 is TGTACCAGCAGTTTGAGTATCGGACTAGGATCATGGGAGACCCAGTACTTC. Translated: CTSSLSIGLGSWETQYF.